Each of the 29 T cell receptor beta chains below was sequenced from the same sample in a study of OX40 agonist ivuxolimab in advanced cancers. Profiling relied on immunoSEQ multiplex PCR, and the TCRdb table lists in-frame clones only, not all of them. The profile shows approximately 74,000 clones, roughly nine tenths of them singletons. This sample comprised CD4+ or CD8+ T cells sorted from blood, obtained in a trial of the OX40 agonist ivuxolimab. These receptor sequences come from an adult with an advanced solid tumor such as melanoma, head and neck, liver or kidney cancer.

Here the CDR3 reads CAWSPLTGSRANEKLFF. As DNA, the CDR3 is TGTGCCTGGAGTCCGCTCACAGGGTCTCGGGCTAATGAAAAACTGTTTTTT. The V call is TRBV30, the J call TRBJ1-4; possibly TRBD1 for D (6 bases). V was shortened by 2 bases and J by 3 bases, with 19 bases between the two germline ends. This CDR3 contains 17 residues. Germline CDR1 GTSNPN, CDR2 SVGIG (reference sequence).

CDR3 loop: CASSIDVSGAYEQYF. The CDR3 coding sequence is TGTGCCAGTAGTATAGACGTGTCGGGGGCCTACGAGCAGTACTTC. The rearrangement links TRBV19 to TRBJ2-7, with D possibly TRBD2 on 6 matching bases. Germline CDR1 is LNHDA and CDR2 is SQIVND (reference sequence). V shed 0 bases and J shed 2 bases, with 11 bases lying between them. This CDR3 has 15 amino acids.

The rearrangement uses TRBV18 and TRBJ2-1; 7 nucleotides line up with TRBD2. The ends lost 3 bases at V and 9 bases at J; junction bases unmatched: 8. From germline, CDR1 is KGHSH and CDR2 LQKENI. The CDR3 extends over 14 amino acids. This chain's CDR3 is CASSPNLGEGEQFF. The CDR3 DNA reads TGTGCCAGCTCACCCAATTTAGGGGAGGGTGAGCAGTTCTTC.

This clone showed up just a few times. This chain uses TRBV7-2 with TRBJ2-1; 9 positions match TRBD1. The V and J ends lost 0 bases and 7 bases, in that order; junction bases with no gene match: 7. The germline CDR1 and CDR2 sequences are SGHTA and FQGNSA. CDR3 length equals 16 residues. This CDR3 reads CASSLAPTGGLNEQFF. The CDR3 nucleotides read TGTGCCAGCAGCTTAGCCCCCACAGGGGGCCTAAATGAGCAGTTCTTC. The full variable domain, with the rest looked up from reference TRBV7-2 and TRBJ2-1, is GAGVSQSPSNKVTEKGKDVELRCDPISGHTALYWYRQSLGQGLEFLIYFQGNSAPDKSGLPSDRFSAERTGGSVSTLTIQRTQQEDSAVYLCASSLAPTGGLNEQFFGPGTRLTVL.

The V and J genes are TRBV19 and TRBJ2-1, with TRBD2 matching 14 bases. After removal of 4 bases from V and 8 bases from J, the junction contained 1 base not matched to a gene. The germline gives CDR1 LNHDA, CDR2 SQIVND (reference sequence). The CDR3 totals 14 residues. CDR3 bases: TGTGCCAGTAGTAAGGGACTAGCGGGAGATGAGCAGTTCTTC. This translates into CASSKGLAGDEQFF.

As concerns this clone: The sample carries other DNA sequences with the same CDR3. The chain combines TRBV5-1 with TRBJ1-1; no reliable D call. From germline, CDR1 is SGHRS and CDR2 YFSETQ. V was trimmed by 1 base and J by 2 bases, leaving 6 bases between them. The length of the CDR3 is 13 residues. This chain's CDR3 is CASSLSVNTEAFF. DNA for the CDR3: TGCGCCAGCAGCTTGTCCGTCAACACTGAAGCTTTCTTT.

The chain combines TRBV11-2 with TRBJ2-1; D tentatively fits TRBD1 or TRBD2 (5 bases each). CDR1 SGHAT and CDR2 FQNNGV come from the germline V gene. Trimming removed 1 base from V and 7 bases from J, with 17 bases in between. There are 16 residues in the CDR3. The CDR3 sequence is CASSLGRGAGWNEQFF. CDR3 in DNA: TGTGCCAGCAGCTTAGGAAGAGGGGCAGGGTGGAATGAGCAGTTCTTC. The complete variable domain, with remaining parts taken from reference TRBV11-2 and TRBJ2-1, reads EAGVAQSPRYKIIEKRQSVAFWCNPISGHATLYWYQQILGQGPKLLIQFQNNGVVDDSQLPKDRFSAERLKGVDSTLKIQPAKLEDSAVYLCASSLGRGAGWNEQFFGPGTRLTVL.

This clone occurred once. This sequence joins TRBV18 and TRBJ2-7, with 7 nucleotides matching TRBD2. The CDR3 is 16 residues long. Unmatched junction bases numbered 12, after V lost 1 base and J lost 6 bases. CDR1 and CDR2 from the germline V gene are KGHSH and LQKENI. In nucleotides, the CDR3 is TGTGCCAGCTCACCACGGTCCGCGGCGGGGGTTGGCGAGCAGTACTTC. Amino acid sequence: CASSPRSAAGVGEQYF.

J is TRBJ1-2 and V is TRBV18; 8 bases agree with TRBD1. Looked up from germline, CDR1 is KGHSH and CDR2 is LQKENI. V lost 1 base and J lost 1; bases outside the gene matches: 5. This CDR3 has 16 residues. CDR3 sequence (DNA): TGTGCCAGCTCACCACGGCAGGGGGCGGATAACTATGGCTACACCTTC. It is translated as CASSPRQGADNYGYTF.

This clone was seen a handful of times. This chain links TRBV6-6 with TRBJ1-6; perhaps TRBD1 as D (6 bases). CDR3 length: 14 residues. Trimming took off 4 bases at V and 7 bases at J, with 11 bases between the two ends. The germline V gene encodes CDR1 MNHNY and CDR2 SVGAGI (reference sequence). The CDR3 here is CASSSQGSNSPLHF. The CDR3 DNA sequence: TGTGCCAGCAGTTCACAGGGCTCGAATTCACCCCTCCACTTT.

The chain combines TRBV6-1 with TRBJ2-3, with TRBD2 matching 12 bases. The trim removed 3 bases at V and 4 bases at J, leaving 17 bases unmatched. The CDR3 is made up of 20 amino acids. Germline V gene data show CDR1 as MNHNS and CDR2 as SASEGT. CDR3 in DNA: TGTGCCAGCAGTGATTGGGCCGACAGAAGGACTAGCGGGACTTCAGATACGCAGTATTTT. Translated: CASSDWADRRTSGTSDTQYF.

The rearrangement joins TRBV28 to TRBJ1-3; tentatively, D is TRBD1 (6 bases). Germline assignment: CDR1 MDHEN and CDR2 SYDVKM. There are 15 residues in the CDR3. Trimming left V 6 bases short and J 0 bases short, with 12 bases between. In DNA form, the CDR3 reads TGTGCCAGCAGCCTTGGGGGCATCTCTGGAAACACCATATATTTT. It translates to CASSLGGISGNTIYF. The entire variable domain, with the rest obtained from reference TRBV28 and TRBJ1-3, is as follows: DVKVTQSSRYLVKRTGEKVFLECVQDMDHENMFWYRQDPGLGLRLIYFSYDVKMKEKGDIPEGYSVSREKKERFSLILESASTNQTSMYLCASSLGGISGNTIYFGEGSWLTVV.

The chain has TRBV21-1 and TRBJ1-3; the table's D call TRBD1 went unverified against the DNA. TRBV21-1 is a known pseudogene. This CDR3 has 16 amino acids. The CDR3 protein is CASSSHGQAVVSTIYF. DNA of the CDR3: TGTGCCAGCAGCTCCCATGGACAGGCCGTTGTGAGCACCATATATTTT.

Only a few counts were recorded for this clone. The same CDR3 can be traced to other DNA sequences in this sample. The CDR3, as DNA: TGCGCCAGCAGCTTGGAATTCGCGAACACTGAAGCTTTCTTT. It translates to CASSLEFANTEAFF. The chain joins TRBV5-1 to TRBJ1-1; no clear D. The CDR3 contains 14 residues. Germline assignment: CDR1 SGHRS and CDR2 YFSETQ. V lost 0 bases and J 1 base, leaving 7 bases between the germline ends. Filled out from reference TRBV5-1 and TRBJ1-1, the complete variable domain reads KAGVTQTPRYLIKTRGQQVTLSCSPISGHRSVSWYQQTPGQGLQFLFEYFSETQRNKGNFPGRFSGRQFSNSRSEMNVSTLELGDSALYLCASSLEFANTEAFFGQGTRLTVV.

The V call is TRBV6-6, the J call TRBJ1-2; TRBD1 matches at 7 bases. V lost 5 bases and J lost 5; bases outside the gene matches: 14. The V gene's germline CDR1 is MNHNY and CDR2 SVGAGI (reference sequence). The CDR3 runs 16 residues. In DNA form, the CDR3 reads TGTGCCAGCAGTCAGCCGGGACAGTCGGGGGAATATGGCTACACCTTC. As protein: CASSQPGQSGEYGYTF.

In its sample, this clone was seen a few times. CDR3 loop: CASSQDSNMNTEAFF. CDR3 nucleotide sequence: TGTGCCAGCAGCCAGGACAGCAATATGAACACTGAAGCTTTCTTT. The J gene is TRBJ1-1, the V gene TRBV7-3, with a possible D match to TRBD1 (6 bases). The CDR3 runs to 15 residues. Trimming removed 5 bases from V and 0 bases from J, with 13 bases in between. CDR1 SGHTA and CDR2 FQGTGA come from the germline V gene.

The chain links TRBV7-2 to TRBJ1-5; D not resolved. Trimming took off 1 base at V and 7 bases at J, with 11 bases between the two ends. The CDR3 covers 14 residues. The germline V gene has CDR1 SGHTA and CDR2 FQGNSA. DNA for the CDR3: TGTGCCAGCAGCTTAGAACGGGGTGGGCAGCCCCAGCATTTT. Translation gives CASSLERGGQPQHF. Full variable domain (remainder filled in from reference TRBV7-2 and TRBJ1-5): GAGVSQSPSNKVTEKGKDVELRCDPISGHTALYWYRQSLGQGLEFLIYFQGNSAPDKSGLPSDRFSAERTGGSVSTLTIQRTQQEDSAVYLCASSLERGGQPQHFGDGTRLSIL.

This clone has a single count. The gene calls are TRBV6-5 and TRBJ2-1; D might be TRBD2 (5 bases). With 5 bases removed from V and 12 bases from J, the gap between germline ends came to 11 bases. Per germline, CDR1 MNHEY and CDR2 SVGAGI. The CDR3 sequence is 11 residues long. CDR3 coding DNA: TGTGCCAGCAGTGAGGGAATCGTGCAGTTCTTC. Translated, it gives CASSEGIVQFF.

Here the CDR3 DNA reads TGTGCCAGCAGCTTAGGCGTGACTAGCGGGAGTTTTGCCCAGTACTTC. Translation gives CASSLGVTSGSFAQYF. This sequence joins TRBV11-2 and TRBJ2-5; 12 bases fit TRBD2. J gave up 9 bases and V 1 base, and 9 bases lay outside the gene matches. This CDR3 spans 16 amino acids. Germline V gives CDR1 SGHAT, CDR2 FQNNGV.

The chain is built from TRBV7-9 and TRBJ1-2; 8 bases are shared with TRBD1. V gave up 5 bases and J gave up 8 bases; unmatched junction bases: 7. Germline-derived CDR1 and CDR2 are SEHNR and FQNEAQ (reference sequence). The CDR3 runs 13 residues. The CDR3 region is CASSPTGVGGYTF. Here the CDR3 DNA reads TGTGCCAGCAGCCCGACAGGGGTCGGCGGCTACACCTTC.

This clone was counted a single time. CDR3 amino acids: CASRVMHSTDTQYF. The DNA of the CDR3 is TGTGCCAGCAGGGTCATGCATAGCACAGATACGCAGTATTTT. The chain combines TRBV6-4 with TRBJ2-3; D call uncertain. CDR1 and CDR2 from the germline V gene are MRHNA and SNTAGT. The CDR3 sequence is 14 residues long. V lost 6 bases to trimming and J lost 0 bases, with 10 bases between them.

V and J are TRBV6-6 and TRBJ1-1; 7 nucleotides align to TRBD1. The V segment lost 0 bases and the J segment 5 bases; nucleotides outside the gene matches: 6. The germline V gene has CDR1 MNHNY and CDR2 SVGAGI (reference sequence). The CDR3 runs 15 residues. The CDR3 reads CASSYSTQGGTEAFF. The CDR3 DNA follows: TGTGCCAGCAGTTACTCGACGCAGGGGGGGACTGAAGCTTTCTTT.

This clone showed up just once. CDR3 nucleotides: TGTGCTAGTGGACCCGGGGGGACGAACACTGAAGCTTTCTTT. This encodes CASGPGGTNTEAFF. This chain joins TRBV12-5 and TRBJ1-1; maybe TRBD1 (5 bases). V was trimmed by 6 bases and J by 1 base, leaving 12 bases between them. The CDR3 has 14 amino acids. Germline CDR1 is LGHNT and CDR2 is FRNRAP.

The CDR3 protein is CAGKSRESSYEQYF. The CDR3 bases are TGTGCCGGGAAGTCCAGGGAAAGCTCCTACGAGCAGTACTTC. The chain recombines TRBV6-5 with TRBJ2-7; D might be TRBD1 (5 bases). CDR3 length equals 14 residues. CDR1 MNHEY and CDR2 SVGAGI come from the germline V gene. Trimming pared 11 bases from V and 0 bases from J, leaving 17 bases between.

This chain links TRBV6-1 with TRBJ1-2; TRBD1 agrees at 7 bases. The V gene's germline CDR1 is MNHNS and CDR2 SASEGT. After removal of 2 bases from V and 5 bases from J, the junction contained 8 bases not matched to a gene. CDR3 size: 15 residues. CDR3 bases: TGTGCCAGCAGTGAAAGTACAGGGGAGGCATATGGCTACACCTTC. Translation: CASSESTGEAYGYTF.

The chain joins TRBV30 to TRBJ1-1, with D possibly matching TRBD1 (5 bases). Germline assignment: CDR1 GTSNPN and CDR2 SVGIG (reference sequence). V dropped 8 bases and J dropped 1 base, with 26 bases sitting between them. This CDR3 is built from 17 residues. In nucleotides, the CDR3 is TGTGCCCTTACCGTGACCCGGGACTCCCTCCGGAACACTGAAGCTTTCTTT. Its protein product is CALTVTRDSLRNTEAFF. Variable domain in full (rest from reference TRBV30 and TRBJ1-1): SQTIHQWPATLVQPVGSPLSLECTVEGTSNPNLYWYRQAAGRGLQLLFYSVGIGQISSEVPQNLSASRPQDRQFILSSKKLLLSDSGFYLCALTVTRDSLRNTEAFFGQGTRLTVV.

The CDR3, as DNA: TGCGCCAGCAGTGAGCACAGGGACTATGGCTACACCTTC. Translating it yields CASSEHRDYGYTF. The rearrangement uses TRBV10-1 and TRBJ1-2, with D possibly TRBD1 on 6 matching bases. Per the germline V gene, CDR1 is WNHNN and CDR2 is SYGVQD (reference sequence). V was shortened by 2 bases and J by 3 bases, with 7 bases between the two germline ends. This CDR3 comprises 13 residues.

Comments on this clone: Other DNA sequences of this sample code for an identical CDR3. The chain uses TRBV7-9 and TRBJ2-3; D call uncertain. The germline CDR1 and CDR2 sequences are SEHNR and FQNEAQ (reference sequence). V lost 1 base and J lost 0, with 2 bases in between. There are 13 residues in the CDR3. The CDR3 coding sequence is TGTGCCAGCAGCTTAGGGAGCACAGATACGCAGTATTTT. Amino acid sequence: CASSLGSTDTQYF.

In DNA form, the CDR3 reads TGTGCCAGCAGCCACCCGGGTCAGCCCCAGCATTTT. Amino acids: CASSHPGQPQHF. V and J are TRBV5-4 and TRBJ1-5; D call uncertain. Germline CDR1 and CDR2: SGHNT and YYREEE (reference sequence). Trimming removed 4 bases at V and 6 bases at J, with 8 bases between. The CDR3 runs to 12 residues.